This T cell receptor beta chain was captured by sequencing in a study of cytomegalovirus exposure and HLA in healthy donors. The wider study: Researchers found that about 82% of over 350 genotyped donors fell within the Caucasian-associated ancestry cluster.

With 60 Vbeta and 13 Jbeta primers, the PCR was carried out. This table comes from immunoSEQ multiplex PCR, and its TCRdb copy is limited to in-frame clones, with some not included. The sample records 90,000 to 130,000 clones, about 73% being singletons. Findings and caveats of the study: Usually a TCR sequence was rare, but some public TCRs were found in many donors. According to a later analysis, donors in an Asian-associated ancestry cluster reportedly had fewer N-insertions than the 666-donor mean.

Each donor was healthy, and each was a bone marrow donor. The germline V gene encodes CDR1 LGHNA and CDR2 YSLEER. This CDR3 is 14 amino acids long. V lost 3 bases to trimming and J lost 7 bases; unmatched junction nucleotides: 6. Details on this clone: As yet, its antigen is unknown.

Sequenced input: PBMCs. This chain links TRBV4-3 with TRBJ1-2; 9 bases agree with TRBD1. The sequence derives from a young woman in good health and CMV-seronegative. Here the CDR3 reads CASSQGTGTVGYTF. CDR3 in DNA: TGCGCCAGCAGCCAGGGGACAGGGACGGTTGGCTACACCTTC.